This passage covers 23 T cell receptor beta chains from one sample sequenced in a study of cytotoxic CD8 clonotypes in ibrutinib-treated CLL. Only in-frame clones appear in the TCRdb table, and some are missing; sequencing was by immunoSEQ multiplex PCR. This table holds about 140,000 clones, around three quarters found once. The specimen comprised PBMCs, sampled after 12 months of ibrutinib treatment. The receptors originated from a human donor with chronic lymphocytic leukemia.

This chain uses TRBV10-3 with TRBJ2-3; tentatively, D is TRBD2 (7 bases). CDR3 length equals 14 residues. Trimming stripped 3 bases from V and 10 bases from J, with 17 bases between. The germline V gene encodes CDR1 ENHRY and CDR2 SYGVKD. CDR3 coding DNA: TGTGCCATCAGTGACAAGGGGGGGCCCGAGGCGCAGTATTTT. It is translated as CAISDKGGPEAQYF.

The rearrangement joins TRBV7-9 to TRBJ1-1; 9 bases match TRBD1. Per the germline V gene, CDR1 is SEHNR and CDR2 is FQNEAQ (reference sequence). V dropped 5 bases and J dropped 5; count of bases not matched to a gene: 6. The CDR3 is made up of 14 amino acids. Here the CDR3 reads CASSLQGAETEAFF. DNA for the CDR3: TGTGCCAGCAGCCTACAGGGGGCTGAGACTGAAGCTTTCTTT.

This clone was detected only once. Sequence at one end of the junction differs from germline and may be a read error. Written as DNA, the CDR3 is TGTGCTAGCAGCTTACCAGAGCGGGAGGCCCTTTACAATGAGCAGTTCTTC. Translating gives CASSLPEREALYNEQFF. The chain has TRBV7-7 and TRBJ2-1, with 9 bases matching TRBD2. CDR1 is SSHAT, CDR2 FNYEAQ, per germline (reference sequence). The CDR3 spans 17 residues.

The gene calls are TRBV6-5 and TRBJ1-2, with TRBD1 as a possible D gene (5 bases). Germline V gene sequence: CDR1 MNHEY, CDR2 SVGAGI. This CDR3 is built from 13 residues. Between the trimmed V and J ends, which lost 0 bases and 13 bases, there was a span of 15 bases. The CDR3 sequence is CASSYSWAGLGTF. The DNA for the CDR3 is TGTGCCAGCAGTTACTCTTGGGCAGGGCTTGGCACCTTC.

This clone was detected once. The chain recombines TRBV6-1 with TRBJ1-5; 10 positions match TRBD1. Germline loops: CDR1 MNHNS, CDR2 SASEGT. V shed 2 bases and J 6 bases; nucleotides not matched to a gene: 4. The CDR3 has 15 amino acids. In DNA, the CDR3 is TGTGCCAGCAGTGAAAGGGGGACAGGGGTTCAGCCCCAGCATTTT. It encodes CASSERGTGVQPQHF.

Here the CDR3 DNA reads TGTGCCAGCGCAAAACCAGGACGACGTTACACCGGGGAGCTGTTTTTT. It is translated as CASAKPGRRYTGELFF. V usage is TRBV27 and J usage is TRBJ2-2; D gene uncertain. This CDR3 spans 16 amino acids. The germline V gene encodes CDR1 MNHEY and CDR2 SMNVEV (reference sequence). The V end lost 8 bases, the J end lost 3 bases, and 19 bases lay between the germline ends.

This chain links TRBV7-9 with TRBJ1-2; TRBD1 matches at 8 bases. Per germline, CDR1 SEHNR and CDR2 FQNEAQ (reference sequence). After removal of 5 bases from V and 2 bases from J, the junction contained 10 bases not matched to a gene. The CDR3 is 16 residues long. This chain's CDR3 is CASSATDRVLNYGYTF. The CDR3 nucleotides read TGTGCCAGCAGCGCAACGGACAGGGTTTTAAACTATGGCTACACCTTC.

The sample holds a few counts of this clone. The genes are TRBV6-5 and TRBJ1-6; the D gene is possibly TRBD1 (5 bases). This CDR3 is built from 15 residues. Trimming took off 0 bases at V and 9 bases at J, with 12 bases between the two ends. Germline assignment: CDR1 MNHEY and CDR2 SVGAGI. CDR3 in amino acids: CASSYSGQGPSPLHF. The CDR3 nucleotides read TGTGCCAGCAGTTACTCTGGTCAGGGACCTTCACCCCTCCACTTT.

This clone is a singleton in its sample. The CDR3 sequence: CASNPISQGLFYEQYF. The CDR3 DNA reads as TGTGCCAGCAATCCGATCTCACAGGGTTTGTTCTACGAGCAGTACTTC. The gene calls are TRBV28 and TRBJ2-7; D perhaps matches TRBD1 (6 bases). The CDR3 totals 16 residues. The germline V gene encodes CDR1 MDHEN and CDR2 SYDVKM. V was clipped by 7 bases and J by 3 bases, with 22 bases between them.

This clone was observed a few times. The chain carries TRBV5-6 and TRBJ2-5, with D possibly being TRBD2 (6 bases). Trimming shortened V by 0 bases and J by 1 base, and 16 bases separated the two germline ends. The CDR3 totals 17 residues. Germline lookup yields CDR1 SGHDT and CDR2 YYEEEE. The CDR3 sequence is CASSLVLGGHIQETQYF. The DNA for the CDR3 is TGTGCCAGCAGCTTGGTCCTGGGGGGTCATATCCAAGAGACCCAGTACTTC.

The rearrangement uses TRBV4-1 and TRBJ2-7, with D uncertain. Germline-derived CDR1 and CDR2 are MGHRA and YSYEKL. Trimming cost V 1 base and J 2 bases, with 9 bases left between them. This CDR3 is built from 14 residues. This CDR3 reads CASSQGMETYEQYF. As DNA, the CDR3 is TGCGCCAGCAGCCAAGGAATGGAAACCTACGAGCAGTACTTC.

The chain has TRBV5-1 and TRBJ1-1; 7 positions agree with TRBD1. V lost 2 bases to trimming and J lost 4 bases; unmatched junction nucleotides: 8. The CDR3 length is 15 residues. Germline V gene lookup returns CDR1 SGHRS and CDR2 YFSETQ. The CDR3 loop is CASSFQSTGPTEAFF. CDR3 in DNA: TGCGCCAGCAGCTTCCAATCGACAGGGCCCACTGAAGCTTTCTTT.

The chain links TRBV4-1 to TRBJ2-7; TRBD1 or TRBD2 may be the D gene (5 bases each). V was shortened by 4 bases and J by 1 base, with 8 bases between the two germline ends. Germline assignment: CDR1 MGHRA and CDR2 YSYEKL. The CDR3 runs to 13 residues. CDR3: CASSLGPSYEQYF. Here the CDR3 DNA reads TGCGCCAGCAGCCTGGGACCTTCCTACGAGCAGTACTTC.

V and J are TRBV6-5 and TRBJ1-5; D is uncertain. The CDR3 covers 13 residues. V shed 8 bases and J shed 2 bases, with 10 bases lying between them. Germline V gene lookup returns CDR1 MNHEY and CDR2 SVGAGI. The CDR3 DNA reads TGTGCCAGCCGTGGTGGCGGCAATCAGCCCCAGCATTTT. Amino acids: CASRGGGNQPQHF.

V and J are TRBV4-2 and TRBJ2-7; 10 bases are shared with TRBD1. From germline, CDR1 is LGHNA and CDR2 YNFKEQ. The CDR3 runs to 15 residues. V lost 5 bases, J lost 5 bases, and 9 bases stayed unmatched. Written as DNA, the CDR3 is TGTGCCAGCAGCTTTGACGGGACAGGGGTCAACGAGCAGTACTTC. Its translation: CASSFDGTGVNEQYF.

This chain joins TRBV28 and TRBJ2-2; the D is unclear. V lost 3 bases and J lost 6, with 11 bases in between. Germline-derived CDR1 and CDR2 are MDHEN and SYDVKM. The CDR3 sequence is 14 residues long. CDR3 residues: CASSLPGYPGELFF. The CDR3 nucleotides read TGTGCCAGCAGTTTGCCGGGTTACCCCGGGGAGCTGTTTTTT.

This clone was detected a few times. This chain uses TRBV5-1 with TRBJ1-2; no reliable D call. V was shortened by 0 bases and J by 8 bases, with 8 bases between the two germline ends. The CDR3 is made up of 12 amino acids. Per the germline V gene, CDR1 is SGHRS and CDR2 is YFSETQ. CDR3 DNA sequence: TGCGCCAGCAGCTTGGCCCTTGAGGGCTACACCTTC. This sequence encodes CASSLALEGYTF.

The rearrangement links TRBV11-3 to TRBJ1-2; no definite D call. Per the germline V gene, CDR1 is SGHNT and CDR2 is YENEEA. The CDR3 covers 12 residues. With 6 bases removed from V and 1 base from J, the gap between germline ends came to 6 bases. CDR3 in amino acids: CASSQNNYGYTF. The CDR3, as DNA: TGTGCCAGCAGTCAAAATAACTATGGCTACACCTTC.

This rearrangement joins TRBV28 to TRBJ1-2; no clear D. The CDR3 has 11 amino acids. CDR1 MDHEN and CDR2 SYDVKM come from the germline V gene. V was pared by 6 bases and J by 3 bases, with 5 bases between. CDR3 sequence: CASRKDYGYTF. CDR3 sequence (DNA): TGTGCCAGCAGGAAGGACTATGGCTACACCTTC.

The V and J genes are TRBV19 and TRBJ2-7, with a possible D match to TRBD1 (6 bases). Trimming shortened V by 7 bases and J by 1 base, and 14 bases separated the two germline ends. Germline CDR1 and CDR2: LNHDA and SQIVND (reference sequence). CDR3 length: 14 residues. The CDR3 loop is CASKPRGESYEQYF. CDR3 DNA: TGTGCCAGTAAACCCAGGGGTGAGTCCTACGAGCAGTACTTC.

The chain combines TRBV6-5 with TRBJ1-1; 8 nucleotides match TRBD1. After removal of 6 bases from V and 0 bases from J, the junction contained 3 bases not matched to a gene. CDR1 is MNHEY and CDR2 is SVGAGI in the germline V gene. CDR3 length: 14 amino acids. The CDR3 nucleotides are TGTGCCAGCAGGGGACAGGCAATGAACACTGAAGCTTTCTTT. Its protein is CASRGQAMNTEAFF.

This rearrangement joins TRBV4-2 to TRBJ1-2; D perhaps matches TRBD1 (5 bases). This CDR3 comprises 14 residues. V lost 0 bases and J 4 bases, leaving 9 bases between the germline ends. Germline V gives CDR1 LGHNA, CDR2 YNFKEQ. The DNA for the CDR3 is TGTGCCAGCAGCCAAGATACGGGGCTCTATGGCTACACCTTC. Translation gives CASSQDTGLYGYTF.

This chain links TRBV29-1 with TRBJ1-5; 9 positions agree with TRBD1. Germline V lookup: CDR1 SQVTM, CDR2 ANQGSEA. The CDR3 sequence is 13 residues long. V was clipped by 6 bases and J by 6 bases; unmatched bases: 6. CDR3: CSVGTGRGQPQHF. As DNA, the CDR3 is TGCAGCGTGGGGACAGGGCGAGGTCAGCCCCAGCATTTT.